This TCR beta chain stems from a study of T cell responses to AZD1222 COVID-19 vaccine. The CDR3 is made up of 15 amino acids. V gave up 6 bases and J gave up 5 bases; unmatched junction bases: 12. The germline V gene has CDR1 MDHEN and CDR2 SYDVKM. The method was immunoSEQ multiplex PCR; TCRdb's version includes in-frame clones alone and lacks a portion of them. The sample comprises roughly 180,000 clones, around nine tenths of which are singletons, and about 0.49% rests with the top ten. The V gene is TRBV28, the J gene TRBJ1-2; 7 positions agree with TRBD1. The source of this sequence is an adult in good health. The input for sequencing was peripheral blood, taken on day 0 of AZD1222 vaccination. The CDR3 DNA sequence: TGTGCCAGCAGCCGTACAGGGGCCGCAGGATATGGCTACACCTTC. It translates to CASSRTGAAGYGYTF.